These T cell receptor beta chains were read from a single sample in a study of blood T cell repertoires in COVID-19. Produced via immunoSEQ multiplex PCR; TCRdb's table is partial and in-frame only. The sample lists 430,000 or so clones, 70% to 90% seen once, with about 1.5% in the top ten. The sequenced sample consisted of PBMCs or T cells enriched from blood (not recorded which). These receptors all stem from a woman aged 18-29 years who had been exposed to COVID-19. Both conserved end residues are part of each CDR3. The order of the fields is clone size, J gene, D gene, V gene, CDR3 DNA, CDR3 protein. The D gene is left open where the match is weak. Clone size is given for some rows only: seen once, a few or many times, or a class if the clone is expanded.

clone size: .; J gene: TRBJ1-1; D gene: TRBD1; V gene: TRBV7-8; CDR3 DNA: TGTGCCAGCAGCTTAGATTGGACAGGGGCGAACACTGAAGCTTTCTTT; CDR3 protein: CASSLDWTGANTEAFF
clone size: .; J gene: TRBJ2-7; D gene: .; V gene: TRBV19; CDR3 DNA: TGTGCCAGTAGTACGGTACCCGGGGAGCAGTACTTC; CDR3 protein: CASSTVPGEQYF
clone size: .; J gene: TRBJ1-2; D gene: .; V gene: TRBV18; CDR3 DNA: TGTGCCAGCTCTATCCAGGGTCCTTCTAACTATGGCTACACCTTC; CDR3 protein: CASSIQGPSNYGYTF
clone size: .; J gene: TRBJ2-5; D gene: TRBD1; V gene: TRBV27; CDR3 DNA: TGTGCCAGCAGCCCTAGCCTCAACAGGGGAGAGACCCAGTACTTC; CDR3 protein: CASSPSLNRGETQYF
clone size: .; J gene: TRBJ2-6; D gene: .; V gene: TRBV6-4; CDR3 DNA: TGTGCCAGCAGTCCTCAGGGGGGGGCCAACGTCCTGACTTTC; CDR3 protein: CASSPQGGANVLTF
clone size: once; J gene: TRBJ1-5; D gene: TRBD1; V gene: TRBV2; CDR3 DNA: TGTGCCAGCAGTTTTACAGGGGGCCCCAATCAGCCCCAGCATTTT; CDR3 protein: CASSFTGGPNQPQHF
clone size: .; J gene: TRBJ1-4; D gene: TRBD1; V gene: TRBV7-9; CDR3 DNA: TGTGCCAGCAGCCTGACAGGGTCGGGAAGAGAAAAACTGTTTTTT; CDR3 protein: CASSLTGSGREKLFF
clone size: .; J gene: TRBJ1-4; D gene: .; V gene: TRBV28; CDR3 DNA: TGTGCCAGCAGTCTCGCAGGAGGGTTCAATGAAAAACTGTTTTTT; CDR3 protein: CASSLAGGFNEKLFF
clone size: .; J gene: TRBJ2-7; D gene: .; V gene: TRBV14; CDR3 DNA: TGTGCCAGCAGCCAAGGTCGCAGGGTTAACCCTTACGAGCAGTACTTC; CDR3 protein: CASSQGRRVNPYEQYF
clone size: few; J gene: TRBJ1-4; D gene: .; V gene: TRBV5-5; CDR3 DNA: TGTGCCAGCAGCTTGGGCAGCGTCGGTGAAAAACTGTTTTTT; CDR3 protein: CASSLGSVGEKLFF
clone size: .; J gene: TRBJ1-5; D gene: .; V gene: TRBV27; CDR3 DNA: TGTGCCAGCACCCCAAGCGGGGGCAATCAGCCCCAGCATTTT; CDR3 protein: CASTPSGGNQPQHF
clone size: .; J gene: TRBJ2-7; D gene: .; V gene: TRBV29-1; CDR3 DNA: TGCAGCGTTTCGGACAGCCGATCCTACGAGCAGTACTTC; CDR3 protein: CSVSDSRSYEQYF
clone size: .; J gene: TRBJ2-7; D gene: .; V gene: TRBV7-8; CDR3 DNA: TGTGCCAGCAGCTTCAGACAAGATTACTACGAGCAGTACTTC; CDR3 protein: CASSFRQDYYEQYF
clone size: .; J gene: TRBJ1-5; D gene: .; V gene: TRBV18; CDR3 DNA: TGTGCCAGCTCACCGCCTGGGGGGAATCAGCCCCAGCATTTT; CDR3 protein: CASSPPGGNQPQHF
clone size: .; J gene: TRBJ2-7; D gene: .; V gene: TRBV2; CDR3 DNA: TGTGCCAGCAATTTAGGACAGACTACCTACGAGCAGTACTTC; CDR3 protein: CASNLGQTTYEQYF
clone size: once; J gene: TRBJ2-2; D gene: .; V gene: TRBV9; CDR3 DNA: TGTGCCAGCAGCCGAGCGGTGGGGGGCACCGGGGAGCTGTTTTTT; CDR3 protein: CASSRAVGGTGELFF
clone size: .; J gene: TRBJ2-7; D gene: TRBD1; V gene: TRBV2; CDR3 DNA: TGTGCCAGCAGTGAAGCGCTATCGCCAGGGGGACACGAGCAGTACTTC; CDR3 protein: CASSEALSPGGHEQYF
clone size: .; J gene: TRBJ2-2; D gene: .; V gene: TRBV11-3; CDR3 DNA: TGTGCCAGCAGCTTAGGGAGCGGCGGGGAGCTGTTTTTT; CDR3 protein: CASSLGSGGELFF
clone size: .; J gene: TRBJ2-3; D gene: TRBD2; V gene: TRBV4-1; CDR3 DNA: TGCGCCAGCAGCCCTGCAACTAGCGGCTACACAGATACGCAGTATTTT; CDR3 protein: CASSPATSGYTDTQYF
clone size: .; J gene: TRBJ2-7; D gene: .; V gene: TRBV7-9; CDR3 DNA: TGTGCCGTTGGCGGGCAGCAGTACTTC; CDR3 protein: CAVGGQQYF
clone size: .; J gene: TRBJ1-2; D gene: .; V gene: TRBV4-3; CDR3 DNA: TGCGCCAGCAGCCAAGAACCGGGGTCTCCCTCTGGCTACACCTTC; CDR3 protein: CASSQEPGSPSGYTF
clone size: .; J gene: TRBJ2-4; D gene: .; V gene: TRBV19; CDR3 DNA: TGTGCCAGTACCTCGGACAACCCTCTAGCCAAAAACATTCAGTACTTC; CDR3 protein: CASTSDNPLAKNIQYF
clone size: .; J gene: TRBJ1-2; D gene: .; V gene: TRBV24-1; CDR3 DNA: TGTGCCACCAGTGATTACCAGGGGTATGGCTACACCTTC; CDR3 protein: CATSDYQGYGYTF
clone size: .; J gene: TRBJ1-2; D gene: .; V gene: TRBV13; CDR3 DNA: TGTGCCAGCAGCTTAGCAACTATAGCCTTCTCCGGAGGCTACACCTTC; CDR3 protein: CASSLATIAFSGGYTF
clone size: .; J gene: TRBJ1-2; D gene: .; V gene: TRBV7-9; CDR3 DNA: TGTGCCAGCAGCTTAGGAGGGAGCTATGGCTACACCTTC; CDR3 protein: CASSLGGSYGYTF
clone size: .; J gene: TRBJ2-5; D gene: TRBD2; V gene: TRBV5-6; CDR3 DNA: TGTGCCAGCAGCTTGGCGGGTAGCGGGGGAGAGACCCAGTACTTC; CDR3 protein: CASSLAGSGGETQYF
clone size: few; J gene: TRBJ1-2; D gene: TRBD1; V gene: TRBV5-6; CDR3 DNA: TGTGCCAGCAGCTTGAGGGCTGGACAGGGCTATGGCTACACCTTC; CDR3 protein: CASSLRAGQGYGYTF
clone size: .; J gene: TRBJ2-7; D gene: TRBD1; V gene: TRBV4-1; CDR3 DNA: TGCGCCAGCAGCCAAGAAGGCGCCGGGACAGGCTCCTACGAGCAGTACTTC; CDR3 protein: CASSQEGAGTGSYEQYF
clone size: .; J gene: TRBJ1-1; D gene: .; V gene: TRBV7-6; CDR3 DNA: TGTGCCAGCAGCTTAGTTGGAGGGAGGGACACTGAAGCTTTCTTT; CDR3 protein: CASSLVGGRDTEAFF
clone size: .; J gene: TRBJ2-1; D gene: TRBD1; V gene: TRBV29-1; CDR3 DNA: TGCAGCGCTAACGACAGGGGGCGCGTGTCCTACAATGAGCAGTTCTTC; CDR3 protein: CSANDRGRVSYNEQFF
clone size: .; J gene: TRBJ2-6; D gene: TRBD2; V gene: TRBV5-4; CDR3 DNA: TGTGCCAGCAGCTTGAGCGGGAGCCCCTCTGGGGCCAACGTCCTGACTTTC; CDR3 protein: CASSLSGSPSGANVLTF
clone size: .; J gene: TRBJ1-5; D gene: TRBD1; V gene: TRBV2; CDR3 DNA: TGTGCCAGCAGTGAACCGGGACAGGGACATGTTGGCAATCAGCCCCAGCATTTT; CDR3 protein: CASSEPGQGHVGNQPQHF
clone size: .; J gene: TRBJ1-3; D gene: .; V gene: TRBV5-1; CDR3 DNA: TGCGCCAGCAGCTTGGACGGAGGGCCCTCTGGAAACACCATATATTTT; CDR3 protein: CASSLDGGPSGNTIYF
clone size: .; J gene: TRBJ1-5; D gene: .; V gene: TRBV7-9; CDR3 DNA: TGTGCCAGCAGCTTAGAAGCCGGACAGAGCAATCAGCCCCAGCATTTT; CDR3 protein: CASSLEAGQSNQPQHF
clone size: .; J gene: TRBJ2-7; D gene: TRBD2; V gene: TRBV11-2; CDR3 DNA: TGTGCCAGCAGCTTAGCAGCTAGCGGATACTACGAGCAGTACTTC; CDR3 protein: CASSLAASGYYEQYF
clone size: .; J gene: TRBJ1-6; D gene: TRBD1; V gene: TRBV3-1/TRBV3-2; CDR3 DNA: TGTGCCAGCAGCCAAGTTCCGGGACAGAATAATTCACCCCTCCACTTT; CDR3 protein: CASSQVPGQNNSPLHF
clone size: few; J gene: TRBJ1-4; D gene: .; V gene: TRBV25-1; CDR3 DNA: TGTGCCAGCAGTTCCCTTTTTGTGCACGGGGAGGGTAATGAAAAACTGTTTTTT; CDR3 protein: CASSSLFVHGEGNEKLFF
clone size: .; J gene: TRBJ2-7; D gene: .; V gene: TRBV20-1; CDR3 DNA: TGCAGTGCTAGAGATCGTCTCGAGCAGTACTTC; CDR3 protein: CSARDRLEQYF
clone size: .; J gene: TRBJ1-6; D gene: .; V gene: TRBV15; CDR3 DNA: TGTGCCACCAGCAGAGATCGAGGGAAGAATTCACCCCTCCACTTT; CDR3 protein: CATSRDRGKNSPLHF
clone size: .; J gene: TRBJ2-5; D gene: .; V gene: TRBV2; CDR3 DNA: TGTGCCAGCAGTCCCTCGCGGCTTCGGGAGACCCAGTACTTC; CDR3 protein: CASSPSRLRETQYF
clone size: .; J gene: TRBJ1-2; D gene: TRBD1; V gene: TRBV7-9; CDR3 DNA: TGTGCCAGCAGCTCCTCCGGGACAGGGAATGGCTACACCTTC; CDR3 protein: CASSSSGTGNGYTF
clone size: .; J gene: TRBJ2-1; D gene: .; V gene: TRBV19; CDR3 DNA: TGTGCCAGTTCCAACAGGGTTTGGTACAATGAGCAGTTCTTC; CDR3 protein: CASSNRVWYNEQFF